This record concerns one TCR beta chain sequence. The antigen it binds to is not known. Qualities for individual bases were not recorded, and no much larger clone is one base off. The donors belonged to the validation cohort of 90 to 150 subjects, which was separate from the approximately 610-subject first cohort. This specimen belongs to a study of cytomegalovirus exposure and HLA in healthy donors (dated by TCRdb to between 2016 and 2019). The study in broad terms: A later analysis indicated that the roughly 130 validation repertoires were generated on the platform also employed for the roughly 720 repertoires of the first cohort. The aim of the study was to test whether cataloging public T cell receptors could identify signatures of past pathogen exposure. Besides the first cohort of approximately 710 subjects, a separate validation cohort made up of 120 different subjects was used. The study combined high-throughput TCR immunosequencing, statistical association of individual TCRs with disease status, and machine learning to predict cytomegalovirus infection status. On the study overall, not on this receptor specifically: A few of the identified cytomegalovirus-associated TCR beta chains were confirmed in vitro to be specific for cytomegalovirus antigens. A later analysis had no HLA typing for the validation cohort, so co-occurrence there was scored across all 130 or so repertoires. The study gave a list of about 170 TCR beta chains associated with cytomegalovirus. According to the authors, the approach could potentially be generalized to other disease states and immunological phenotypes. In both the original and validation cohorts, the classifier was reported to diagnose cytomegalovirus status with high specificity and sensitivity. Most TCR sequences were observed very rarely across donors, whereas some public TCRs were present in many individuals. Of the cluster scores, approximately 94% were above 0 in a later analysis, which found that TCRs clustered in the first cohort also tended to co-occur in the roughly 130 validation repertoires.

Library generation was performed with the immunoSEQ multiplex PCR assay. As for the authors' bioinformatics: A statistical classification framework was built for diagnosing cytomegalovirus status from the catalog of TCR beta chain sequences. The clones in this table, taken by TCRdb from immuneACCESS, are in-frame only. Not every clone is retained; where verified, under half of the shortfall comes from an unresolved V gene, and the cause of the rest is unknown. D and trimming were read from the DNA, whereas the V and J calls and clone size are those reported in that table. In all, the sample holds 120,000 or so clones, and around 90% of those were seen once. Roughly 2% of the sample rests with the top ten. The CDR3, cysteine through phenylalanine, is 14 amino acids long. Here the CDR3 DNA is all that survives: 42 bases in frame from base 1. The germline V gene yields SGHDN for CDR1 and FVKESK for CDR2. The junction carries 13 bases between V and J, which are trimmed by 1 base and 6 bases respectively.

The sample was PBMCs. The chain joins TRBV14 to TRBJ2-7, with the D segment identity uncertain. The clonotype was recovered from a woman under 30 in good health and CMV-seronegative. The CDR3 region has the sequence CASSQAEALGEQYF. The DNA sequence is given as TGTGCCAGCAGCCAAGCAGAGGCCTTAGGCGAGCAGTACTTC. The full variable domain, with segments outside the CDR3 supplied by the reference TRBV14 and TRBJ2-7 proteins, appears as EAGVTQFPSHSVIEKGQTVTLRCDPISGHDNLYWYRRVMGKEIKFLLHFVKESKQDESGMPNNRFLAERTGGTYSTLKVQPAELEDSGVYFCASSQAEALGEQYFGPGTRLTVT.